These T cell receptor beta chains were read from a single sample in a study of technical replicates of blood from several donors. Libraries were prepared by immunoSEQ multiplex PCR; TCRdb keeps only in-frame clonotypes and omits some of them. The sample shows about 83,000 clones, around nine tenths of them seen only once. The specimen sequenced was T cells isolated from PBMCs. Receptor source: a human donor in good health. Each CDR3 is given with its conserved first and last residue. A D gene is named only where the DNA matches it firmly. Size is stated for part of the rows, as once, few or many counts, or as a class when the clone is expanded.

v_gene	d_gene	j_gene	abundance	CDR3nt	CDR3aa
TRBV2	NA	TRBJ1-1	NA	TGTGCCAGCAAACAATGGGGCAGGGGAAACACTGAAGCTTTCTTT	CASKQWGRGNTEAFF
TRBV27	TRBD1	TRBJ2-7	NA	TGTGCCAGCACCCTGGGACAGGAGACCTACGAGCAGTACTTC	CASTLGQETYEQYF
TRBV6-1	TRBD2	TRBJ2-2	NA	TGTGCCAGCAGTGAGGGGGGGGGACGAACGAACACCGGGGAGCTGTTTTTT	CASSEGGGRTNTGELFF
TRBV7-9	TRBD2	TRBJ2-1	NA	TGTGCCAGCAGCTCTACTAGCGGGAGTCTCGTCTATGAGCAGTTCTTC	CASSSTSGSLVYEQFF
TRBV30	NA	TRBJ2-3	NA	TGTGCCTGGAGTGTAGTCGGGGGTACAGATACGCAGTATTTT	CAWSVVGGTDTQYF
TRBV7-9	NA	TRBJ1-2	once	TGTGCCAGCAGCTTAGGGGCCCGCGGAGGGAGTCGCTATGGCTACACCTTC	CASSLGARGGSRYGYTF
TRBV6-1	NA	TRBJ1-4	NA	TGTGCCAGCGGCAGACAGACAACTAATGAAAAACTGTTTTTT	CASGRQTTNEKLFF
TRBV5-6	NA	TRBJ1-4	NA	TGTGCCAGCAGCTTCAGCCAGGGGAATGAAAAACTGTTTTTT	CASSFSQGNEKLFF
TRBV30	TRBD1	TRBJ1-5	NA	TGTGCCTGGAATCGACAGGGGGACCAGCCCCAGCATTTT	CAWNRQGDQPQHF
TRBV14	NA	TRBJ2-7	NA	TGTGCCAGCAGCCACTCAGCAGGACGGGGACTCTTCTCCTACGAGCAGTACTTC	CASSHSAGRGLFSYEQYF
TRBV10-1	NA	TRBJ1-5	NA	TGCGCCAGCAGTGAGTCCCAACATAGCAATCAGCCCCAGCATTTT	CASSESQHSNQPQHF
TRBV29-1	NA	TRBJ2-5	NA	TGCAGCCAGTATACAGGGACAAGTGAGACCCAGTACTTC	CSQYTGTSETQYF
TRBV10-2	TRBD1	TRBJ2-7	NA	TGCGCCAGCAAACAGGGGGAAATCTACGAGCAGTACTTC	CASKQGEIYEQYF
TRBV4-1	TRBD1	TRBJ2-7	NA	TGCGCCAGCAGCCAAGATCCGGGACAGATATACGAGCAGTACTTC	CASSQDPGQIYEQYF
TRBV6-5	NA	TRBJ1-1	NA	TGTGCCAGCAGTCTCAGGGCGAGGAACACTGAAGCTTTCTTT	CASSLRARNTEAFF
TRBV2	TRBD2	TRBJ2-7	NA	TGTGCCAGCAGTGAAAGCGGCGGGAGCGAGCAGTACTTC	CASSESGGSEQYF
TRBV9	TRBD1	TRBJ1-2	NA	TGTGCCAGCAGCGTAGGGGGACAGGGAGCAACCGGCTACACCTTC	CASSVGGQGATGYTF
TRBV13	TRBD2	TRBJ2-1	NA	TGTGCCAGCAGACCCGGGACTAGCGGATACAATGAGCAGTTCTTC	CASRPGTSGYNEQFF
TRBV30	NA	TRBJ1-3	few	TGTGCCTGGAGTGTACTGGGGGAGGGGGAGAGCCGCTCTGGAAACACCATATATTTT	CAWSVLGEGESRSGNTIYF
TRBV6-5	TRBD1	TRBJ1-1	few	TGTGCCAGCAGGGGGACAGAGAACACTGAAGCTTTCTTT	CASRGTENTEAFF
TRBV29-1	NA	TRBJ2-7	NA	TGCAGCGTCGGGACTCAATCCTACGAGCAGTACTTC	CSVGTQSYEQYF
TRBV11-2	TRBD1	TRBJ1-1	NA	TGTGCCAGCAGCTTGACAGGGGACCACACTGAAGCTTTCTTT	CASSLTGDHTEAFF
TRBV7-2	NA	TRBJ1-4	NA	TGTGCCAGCAGCGCGGGACCGAATGAAAAACTGTTTTTT	CASSAGPNEKLFF
TRBV7-2	TRBD2	TRBJ2-7	once	TGTGCCAGCAGCTTCCTAGCGGGAGACTCATACGAGCAGTACTTC	CASSFLAGDSYEQYF
TRBV11-3	NA	TRBJ2-1	NA	TGTGCCAGCAGCTTACGCAGTAATGAGCAGTTCTTC	CASSLRSNEQFF
TRBV9	TRBD2	TRBJ2-1	NA	TGTGCCAGCAGCGTAGTAGCGGGAATCGTCAATGAGCAGTTCTTC	CASSVVAGIVNEQFF
TRBV19	TRBD1	TRBJ1-6	NA	TGTGCCAGTAGTACTCTCCGGACAGGGAGGGTTGCTGGATCACCCCTCCACTTT	CASSTLRTGRVAGSPLHF
TRBV4-1	NA	TRBJ1-1	NA	TGCGCCAGCAGCCAAGCATTCACAGGGTCTTTTTTTTCTTTCGCTGAAGCTTTCTTT	CASSQAFTGSFFSFAEAFF
TRBV10-1	TRBD1	TRBJ2-1	NA	TGCGCCAGCAGCCCGGGACAGTACAATGAGCAGTTCTTC	CASSPGQYNEQFF